Shown below are 25 T cell receptor beta chains from a single sample sequenced in a study of early T cells in non-severe SARS-CoV-2 infection. TCRdb reprocessed the 5' RACE reads via MiXCR and lists one record per CDR3 protein. The table records approximately 77,000 distinct CDR3 sequences, more than 10% of them present only once. The sequencing input was whole blood. These receptors were taken from an adult who was a healthcare worker with PCR-confirmed SARS-CoV-2 infection or an uninfected control (not recorded which).

This clonotype was seen only a few times. This sequence joins TRBV5-6 and TRBJ2-1; 7 nucleotides match TRBD2. CDR1 and CDR2 from the germline V gene are SGHDT and YYEEEE. The CDR3 spans 15 residues. V was clipped by 0 bases and J by 10 bases; unmatched bases: 10. The CDR3 region has the DNA TGTGCCAGCAGCTTGGTGGGTAGCGGGCCGGTCGAGCAGTTCTTC. This gives the protein CASSLVGSGPVEQFF.

The gene calls are TRBV7-9 and TRBJ2-7; 12 bases align to TRBD1. Trimming at V came to 1 base and at J to 5 bases, leaving 12 bases not matched to a gene. CDR1 is SEHNR and CDR2 is FQNEAQ in the germline V gene (reference sequence). CDR3 length: 18 amino acids. The CDR3 DNA is TGTGCCAGCAGCTTAGGACGTATCCGGGACAGGGGGCGAGACGAGCAGTACTTC. It codes for CASSLGRIRDRGRDEQYF. The complete variable domain, with remaining parts taken from reference TRBV7-9 and TRBJ2-7, reads DTGVSQNPRHKITKRGQNVTFRCDPISEHNRLYWYRQTLGQGPEFLTYFQNEAQLEKSRLLSDRFSAERPKGSFSTLEIQRTEQGDSAMYLCASSLGRIRDRGRDEQYFGPGTRLTVT.

This clonotype was counted once. The V and J genes are TRBV28 and TRBJ1-2; D perhaps matches TRBD1 (6 bases). Germline V gives CDR1 MDHEN, CDR2 SYDVKM. This CDR3 has 12 amino acids. Trimming cost V 5 bases and J 8 bases, with 12 bases left between them. CDR3 protein: CASSPGARGYTF. CDR3 in DNA: TGTGCCAGCAGTCCAGGGGCTCGGGGCTACACCTTC.

The J gene is TRBJ2-5, the V gene TRBV12-3 or TRBV12-4; D is unclear. The CDR3 has 14 residues. Trimming shortened V by 4 bases and J by 4 bases, and 13 bases separated the two germline ends. CDR3 amino acids: CASSSPPGLETQYF. The CDR3 DNA reads as TGTGCCAGCAGTTCCCCGCCGGGCCTAGAGACCCAGTACTTC.

This clonotype was observed a handful of times. The V gene is TRBV18, the J gene TRBJ2-7; 10 bases align to TRBD2. Germline-derived CDR1 and CDR2 are KGHSH and LQKENI. After removal of 6 bases from V and 3 bases from J, the junction contained 5 bases not matched to a gene. The CDR3 runs 14 residues. CDR3 loop: CASSPLAGDYEQYF. The CDR3 nucleotides are TGTGCCAGCTCGCCCCTAGCGGGAGACTACGAGCAGTACTTC.

This clonotype has only one observation. The chain couples TRBV12-3 or TRBV12-4 to TRBJ2-1; 11 nucleotides align to TRBD2. The V and J ends lost 5 bases and 6 bases, in that order; junction bases with no gene match: 6. This CDR3 is built from 15 residues. The CDR3: CASSRTGTSGNEQFF. The CDR3 nucleotides read TGTGCCAGCAGTAGAACCGGGACTAGCGGCAATGAGCAGTTCTTC.

This clonotype was picked up a small number of times. V gene TRBV30 combines with J gene TRBJ2-7, with D tentatively TRBD1 or TRBD2 (5 bases each). The germline V gene has CDR1 GTSNPN and CDR2 SVGIG (reference sequence). V shed 2 bases and J shed 2 bases, with 19 bases lying between them. The CDR3 has 16 amino acids. CDR3 in DNA: TGTGCCTGGAGTCGACTGAGGGGCCCAATCGCCTACGAGCAGTACTTC. Translation: CAWSRLRGPIAYEQYF.

This clonotype was observed many times. This rearrangement joins TRBV6-2 or TRBV6-3 to TRBJ1-2, with unresolved D. Germline V gene sequence: CDR1 MNHEY, CDR2 SVGEGT. V was shortened by 2 bases and J by 9 bases, with 7 bases between the two germline ends. CDR3 length: 11 amino acids. CDR3 region: CASSYDERYTF. The CDR3 DNA reads TGTGCCAGCAGTTACGATGAGCGCTACACCTTC.

This clonotype was seen ten or more times. The V and J genes are TRBV7-9 and TRBJ1-3, with a tentative D call TRBD1 (5 bases). The germline V gene encodes CDR1 SEHNR and CDR2 FQNEAQ (reference sequence). CDR3 length: 18 amino acids. Trimming left V 7 bases short and J 0 bases short, with 22 bases between. The CDR3 sequence: CASNGARPVEISGNTIYF. For the CDR3, the DNA is TGTGCCAGCAACGGGGCCCGACCCGTTGAAATCTCTGGAAACACCATATATTTT.

This clonotype has just a few counts. The chain employs TRBV10-3 and TRBJ2-5; the D is unclear. The germline V and J ends were trimmed by 8 bases and 3 bases, with 13 bases remaining between them. This CDR3 has 13 amino acids. The germline gives CDR1 ENHRY, CDR2 SYGVKD. The CDR3 region has the DNA TGTGCCATCCGCGGCGAAGGCGAAGAGACCCAGTACTTC. Protein: CAIRGEGEETQYF.

The V and J genes are TRBV28 and TRBJ2-1, with TRBD2 as a possible D gene (6 bases). Between the trimmed V and J ends, which lost 8 bases and 4 bases, there was a span of 24 bases. The CDR3 runs 17 residues. CDR1 is MDHEN, CDR2 SYDVKM, per germline. CDR3 sequence reads: CASSSPQAGSNYNEQFF. DNA of the CDR3: TGTGCCAGCTCAAGCCCCCAGGCCGGGAGTAATTACAATGAGCAGTTCTTC.

The chain has TRBV11-3 and TRBJ2-5, with a tentative D call TRBD1 (6 bases). The V end lost 6 bases, the J end lost 5 bases, and 13 bases lay between the germline ends. Per the germline V gene, CDR1 is SGHNT and CDR2 is YENEEA. The CDR3 sequence is 13 residues long. The CDR3: CASSPGTTETQYF. The CDR3 DNA reads as TGTGCCAGCAGTCCGGGGACAACCGAGACCCAGTACTTC.

Of note for this clonotype: The conserved phenylalanine or tryptophan normally closing the CDR3 is absent here, so this likely arose from a read error. The chain employs TRBV5-1 and TRBJ2-7, with D possibly matching TRBD1 (6 bases). The CDR3 totals 16 residues. Germline CDR1 SGHRS, CDR2 YFSETQ. Deletions cut 3 bases from V and 2 bases from J, with 18 bases between. CDR3 bases: TGCGCCAGCAGCTACGGACAGAGGCTGGGGGCCTACGAGCAGTACTTG. It yields the protein CASSYGQRLGAYEQYL.

The sample holds a few counts of this clonotype. The chain recombines TRBV20-1 with TRBJ2-1; 8 nucleotides match TRBD2. This CDR3 has 16 amino acids. CDR1 and CDR2 (germline): DFQATT, SNEGSKA (reference sequence). V shed 7 bases and J 5 bases; nucleotides not matched to a gene: 16. CDR3 sequence (DNA): TGCAGTGTCGCCGGACTAGCCCACCTAGGGAACAATGAGCAGTTCTTC. This encodes CSVAGLAHLGNNEQFF.

The chain uses TRBV29-1 and TRBJ1-6; 8 bases are shared with TRBD1. V trimming: 7 bases; J trimming: 5 bases; junction bases outside the gene matches: 7. CDR3 length: 14 residues. Germline V CDR1 and CDR2: SQVTM, ANQGSEA. The CDR3 sequence: CSATTGANNSPLHF. CDR3 bases: TGCAGCGCGACGACAGGGGCAAATAATTCACCCCTCCACTTT.

This clonotype was found many times. The chain combines TRBV7-9 with TRBJ2-1, with TRBD2 identical over 14 bases. With 5 bases clipped from V and 8 bases from J, the junction kept 8 bases outside the gene matches. The CDR3 covers 16 residues. The germline gives CDR1 SEHNR, CDR2 FQNEAQ (reference sequence). As DNA, the CDR3 is TGTGCCAGCAGCGCACCGGGACTAGCGGGAGTGGATGAGCAGTTCTTC. Its protein is CASSAPGLAGVDEQFF.

V is TRBV7-7 and J is TRBJ2-3; 12 bases agree with TRBD2. The CDR3 has 14 residues. CDR1 is SSHAT, CDR2 FNYEAQ, per germline (reference sequence). The V segment lost 5 bases and the J segment 5 bases; nucleotides outside the gene matches: 2. The CDR3 sequence is CASSRTSGKDTQYF. CDR3 in DNA: TGTGCCAGCAGCAGGACTAGCGGGAAAGATACGCAGTATTTT.

This clonotype has a handful of counts. The chain is built from TRBV12-3 or TRBV12-4 and TRBJ2-1; D possibly corresponds to TRBD1 (6 bases). The CDR3 consists of 13 residues. V lost 5 bases, J lost 7 bases, and 12 bases lay in between. CDR3 amino acids: CASSPGQVNEQFF. In nucleotides, the CDR3 is TGTGCCAGCAGTCCGGGACAAGTTAATGAGCAGTTCTTC.

The chain has TRBV29-1 and TRBJ1-2; D not resolved. V dropped 3 bases and J dropped 3 bases, with 14 bases sitting between them. This CDR3 has 14 amino acids. In germline, CDR1 is SQVTM, CDR2 ANQGSEA. The CDR3 bases are TGCAGCGTTGAGGTCCAGGCAAAGGACTATGGCTACACCTTC. This translates into CSVEVQAKDYGYTF. Using reference TRBV29-1 and TRBJ1-2 for the parts outside the CDR3, the full variable domain is SAVISQKPSRDICQRGTSLTIQCQVDSQVTMMFWYRQQPGQSLTLIATANQGSEATYESGFVIDKFPISRPNLTFSTLTVSNMSPEDSSIYLCSVEVQAKDYGYTFGSGTRLTVV.

The V gene is TRBV29-1, the J gene TRBJ2-7; D perhaps matches TRBD2 (5 bases). CDR1 is SQVTM, CDR2 ANQGSEA, per germline. Between the trimmed V and J ends, which lost 2 bases and 9 bases, there was a span of 11 bases. CDR3 length: 11 residues. CDR3 coding DNA: TGCAGCGTTGAACGGCGGGCGGGGCAGTACTTC. Its protein product is CSVERRAGQYF.

This clonotype was picked up many times. The chain carries TRBV12-3 or TRBV12-4 and TRBJ2-2, with 7 bases fitting TRBD1. There are 16 residues in the CDR3. V lost 6 bases, J lost 6 bases, and 13 bases stayed unmatched. The CDR3 loop is CASRVRRQGVAGELFF. The DNA of the CDR3 is TGTGCCAGCAGGGTCCGGAGACAGGGTGTGGCCGGGGAGCTGTTTTTT.

The CDR3 is CASRPGPASTDTQYF. Here the CDR3 DNA reads TGTGCCAGCAGGCCGGGACCTGCGAGCACAGATACGCAGTATTTT. The rearrangement links TRBV6-6 to TRBJ2-3; D is tentatively TRBD1 or TRBD2 (5 bases each). V lost 6 bases, J lost 0 bases, and 13 bases lay in between. This CDR3 spans 15 amino acids. In germline, CDR1 is MNHNY, CDR2 SVGAGI (reference sequence).

The table lists this clonotype with many counts. This chain joins TRBV6-5 and TRBJ2-2, with TRBD2 identical over 9 bases. Trimming cost V 6 bases and J 4 bases; bases outside gene matches: 9. Germline values: CDR1 MNHEY, CDR2 SVGAGI. This CDR3 has 16 residues. Here the CDR3 reads CASSYRSGSGTGELFF. CDR3 nucleotides: TGTGCCAGCAGCTACCGTAGCGGGAGTGGCACCGGGGAGCTGTTTTTT.

This sequence joins TRBV27 and TRBJ2-7; no clear D. Trimming cost V 4 bases and J 2 bases, with 15 bases left between them. CDR1 is MNHEY and CDR2 is SMNVEV in the germline V gene (reference sequence). The CDR3 extends over 15 amino acids. CDR3 bases: TGTGCCAGCAGTTCCCAACCGCGACTGGCCTACGAGCAGTACTTC. Translation gives CASSSQPRLAYEQYF.

This clonotype was observed a handful of times. The chain uses TRBV6-2 or TRBV6-3 and TRBJ2-6, with 12 nucleotides matching TRBD2. CDR1 MNHEY and CDR2 SVGEGT come from the germline V gene. V lost 7 bases and J lost 0; bases outside the gene matches: 16. The CDR3 is 21 amino acids. This CDR3 is CASNNWAPGLAGVSGANVLTF. Written as DNA, the CDR3 is TGTGCCAGCAACAACTGGGCCCCGGGACTAGCGGGCGTCTCTGGGGCCAACGTCCTGACTTTC.